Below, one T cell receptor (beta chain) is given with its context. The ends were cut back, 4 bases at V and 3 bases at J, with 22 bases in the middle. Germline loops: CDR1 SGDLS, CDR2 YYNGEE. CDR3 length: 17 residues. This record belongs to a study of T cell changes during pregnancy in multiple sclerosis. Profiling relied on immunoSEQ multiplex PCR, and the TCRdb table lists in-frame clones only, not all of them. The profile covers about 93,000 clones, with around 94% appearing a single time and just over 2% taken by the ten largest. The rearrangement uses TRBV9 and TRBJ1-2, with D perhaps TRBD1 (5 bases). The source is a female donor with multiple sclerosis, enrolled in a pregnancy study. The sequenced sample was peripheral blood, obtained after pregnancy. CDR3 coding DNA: TGTGCCAGCAGCAGATCGGGTCTCCCCGCGGGGGACTATGGCTACACCTTC. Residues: CASSRSGLPAGDYGYTF. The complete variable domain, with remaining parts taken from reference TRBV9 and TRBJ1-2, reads DSGVTQTPKHLITATGQRVTLRCSPRSGDLSVYWYQQSLDQGLQFLIQYYNGEERAKGNILERFSAQQFPDLHSELNLSSLELGDSALYFCASSRSGLPAGDYGYTFGSGTRLTVV.